These 13 T cell receptor beta chains were all obtained from the same sample, sequenced in a study of blood T cell repertoires in COVID-19. Repertoires were generated with immunoSEQ multiplex PCR, while TCRdb's copy carries only in-frame clones and drops some. The table shows approximately 380,000 clones, with 88% occurring only once. The sequenced sample was PBMCs or T cells enriched from blood (not recorded which). These TCRs come from a woman under 30 who had recovered from COVID-19.

The rearrangement links TRBV6-5 to TRBJ1-4, with 8 bases aligning to TRBD1. Germline V gene lookup returns CDR1 MNHEY and CDR2 SVGAGI. The CDR3 length is 14 residues. Trimming cost V 10 bases and J 1 base; bases outside gene matches: 5. CDR3 in DNA: TGTGCCACACAAACAGGGGGAACTAATGAAAAACTGTTTTTT. Its protein is CATQTGGTNEKLFF.

This clone was detected a few times. The V gene is TRBV27, the J gene TRBJ1-2, with D perhaps TRBD1 (5 bases). This CDR3 has 16 residues. V was trimmed by 4 bases and J by 4 bases, leaving 19 bases between them. Germline V gene sequence: CDR1 MNHEY, CDR2 SMNVEV (reference sequence). CDR3 DNA sequence: TGTGCCAGCAGTTCCCTGGGGGAGGGGTTAGGCTATGGCTACACCTTC. This encodes CASSSLGEGLGYGYTF.

The rearrangement joins TRBV18 to TRBJ1-2, with D possibly matching TRBD1 (6 bases). V dropped 3 bases and J dropped 6 bases, with 8 bases sitting between them. The CDR3 loop spans 12 amino acids. Germline CDR1 reads KGHSH; CDR2 reads LQKENI. CDR3 region: CASSPRGNGYTF. Written as DNA, the CDR3 is TGTGCCAGCTCACCCAGGGGAAATGGCTACACCTTC.

The rearrangement joins TRBV7-9 to TRBJ1-4, with D unclear. The V end was cut by 1 base, the J end by 6 bases, with 12 bases between. In germline, CDR1 is SEHNR, CDR2 FQNEAQ (reference sequence). CDR3 length equals 15 residues. In DNA, the CDR3 is TGTGCCAGCAGCTTAGGCCTGCCGGTGGATGAAAAACTGTTTTTT. Protein product: CASSLGLPVDEKLFF.

The J gene is TRBJ2-2, the V gene TRBV7-8, with D tentatively TRBD2 (5 bases). Between the trimmed V and J ends, which lost 3 bases and 7 bases, there was a span of 6 bases. The CDR3 has 12 residues. Germline CDR1 SGHVS, CDR2 FQNEAQ. CDR3 amino acids: CASSFRGGELFF. CDR3 nucleotide sequence: TGTGCCAGCAGCTTTCGGGGCGGGGAGCTGTTTTTT.

J is TRBJ2-1 and V is TRBV4-1; 10 bases map to TRBD2. Germline CDR1 MGHRA, CDR2 YSYEKL. The trim removed 1 base at V and 8 bases at J, leaving 8 bases unmatched. CDR3 length equals 16 residues. As DNA, the CDR3 is TGCGCCAGCAGCCAAGCAGCGGGGGGGCGTGTCTATGAGCAGTTCTTC. Translated: CASSQAAGGRVYEQFF.

This chain uses TRBV6-5 with TRBJ2-7; no clear D. CDR1 is MNHEY and CDR2 is SVGAGI in the germline V gene. There are 12 residues in the CDR3. V was trimmed by 6 bases and J by 0 bases, leaving 6 bases between them. The CDR3 sequence: CASRAASYEQYF. In DNA, the CDR3 is TGTGCCAGCAGGGCGGCCTCCTACGAGCAGTACTTC.

The chain links TRBV11-3 to TRBJ1-1; 8 bases match TRBD1. The J segment lost 3 bases and the V segment lost 2 bases, leaving 2 bases of the junction unmatched. This CDR3 is 14 amino acids long. CDR1 SGHNT and CDR2 YENEEA come from the germline V gene. The DNA for the CDR3 is TGTGCCAGCAGCTTACAGGGGGCGGACACTGAAGCTTTCTTT. This codes for CASSLQGADTEAFF.

The chain has TRBV6-5 and TRBJ2-2; a possible D gene is TRBD2 (5 bases). Trimming left V 4 bases short and J 1 base short, with 13 bases between. The CDR3 covers 16 residues. CDR1 MNHEY and CDR2 SVGAGI come from the germline V gene. The CDR3 sequence is CASSSPGEMNTGELFF. The CDR3 coding sequence is TGTGCCAGCAGTTCACCCGGGGAAATGAACACCGGGGAGCTGTTTTTT.

CDR3 amino acids: CASSLGTGGASYGYTF. The CDR3 coding sequence is TGCGCCAGCAGCCTGGGGACAGGGGGCGCAAGCTATGGCTACACCTTC. The J gene is TRBJ1-2, the V gene TRBV5-1; 12 bases are a match to TRBD1. V shed 4 bases, J shed 4 bases, and the junction held 8 bases outside the gene matches. The CDR3 length is 16 residues. Germline lookup yields CDR1 SGHRS and CDR2 YFSETQ.

This chain uses TRBV19 with TRBJ1-1; D perhaps matches TRBD1 (6 bases). The CDR3 loop spans 14 amino acids. From germline, CDR1 is LNHDA and CDR2 SQIVND (reference sequence). V shed 7 bases and J shed 1 base, with 13 bases lying between them. The CDR3 loop reads CASTYRAENTEAFF. DNA for the CDR3: TGTGCCAGTACCTACAGGGCGGAGAACACTGAAGCTTTCTTT.

The genes are TRBV11-3 and TRBJ1-5; 8 nucleotides line up with TRBD1. The germline V gene encodes CDR1 SGHNT and CDR2 YENEEA. The CDR3 is 16 amino acids. J lost 3 bases, V lost 4 bases, and 8 bases had no gene match. CDR3 DNA: TGTGCCAGCAGCTCCGACGGACAGGGTTTCAATCAGCCCCAGCATTTT. Translated, it gives CASSSDGQGFNQPQHF.

The sample holds a few counts of this clone. The chain uses TRBV5-1 and TRBJ1-1; TRBD1 matches at 10 bases. The CDR3 loop spans 18 amino acids. CDR1 SGHRS and CDR2 YFSETQ come from the germline V gene. The J segment lost 4 bases and the V segment lost 0 bases, leaving 12 bases of the junction unmatched. CDR3 in amino acids: CASSLGASARTGGTEAFF. As DNA, the CDR3 is TGCGCCAGCAGCTTGGGGGCTTCGGCGCGGACAGGGGGCACTGAAGCTTTCTTT.